The 2 T cell receptor beta chains presented below share a single source sample, sequenced in a study of Graves' ophthalmopathy and Graves' hyperthyroidism. RNA transcripts yielded amplified TCR beta CDR3 regions. HTBI primers primed a first-round RT-PCR, and a second-round multiplex PCR followed. A single record per CDR3 protein comes from TCRdb applying MiXCR to the multiplex PCR reads. The table includes 350,000 to 400,000 distinct CDR3 sequences, approximately 20% detected once. Sequenced material: peripheral blood. The source of these receptors is a woman under 30 with Graves' ophthalmopathy.

This clonotype appeared many times. V is TRBV29-1 and J is TRBJ2-7; D is possibly TRBD2 (7 bases). Trimming took off 5 bases at V and 5 bases at J, with 19 bases between the two ends. The CDR3 covers 14 residues. Per the germline V gene, CDR1 is SQVTM and CDR2 is ANQGSEA. In nucleotides, the CDR3 is TGCAGCGTTTTGGGGGGGGGCTTGAAACACGAGCAGTACTTC. It codes for CSVLGGGLKHEQYF.

This clonotype appeared many times. The rearrangement joins TRBV3-1 to TRBJ2-7; 10 positions match TRBD1. With 2 bases clipped from V and 7 bases from J, the junction kept 11 bases outside the gene matches. This CDR3 spans 16 amino acids. Germline CDR1 reads LGHDT; CDR2 reads YNNKEL (reference sequence). The CDR3 region is CASSQPKDRGRREQYF. DNA for the CDR3: TGTGCCAGCAGCCAACCTAAAGACAGGGGGCGGCGTGAGCAGTACTTC.